The clone carrying this T cell receptor beta chain has more than one count but fewer than ten. Unique molecular identifiers featured in how the TCRbeta library was prepared. TCRdb itself ran the PCR reads through MiXCR, one entry per CDR3 protein. The repertoire holds a few hundred thousand distinct CDR3 sequences, with approximately 16% as singletons. These data belong to a study of T-cell reconstitution after alpha-beta-depleted transplantation in children. Germline V gene lookup returns CDR1 DFQATT and CDR2 SNEGSKA (reference sequence). The CDR3 has 17 amino acids. With V trimmed by 3 bases and J by 0 bases, 5 bases remained unmatched.

Sequences were derived from PBMCs from the stem cell graft donor, sampled from the stem cell graft. The sequence was collected from a human donor who donated a stem cell graft to a child with acute lymphoblastic leukemia. This chain connects TRBV20-1 to TRBJ2-6; TRBD1 matches 10 bases. The CDR3 bases are TGCAGTGCTAGTTACCGGGACAGGGGCTCTGGGGCCAACGTCCTGACTTTC. Residues: CSASYRDRGSGANVLTF.